This T cell receptor beta chain was observed in a study of early T cells in non-severe SARS-CoV-2 infection. This clonotype occurred once. One entry per CDR3 protein, called by TCRdb with MiXCR from the 5' RACE reads. The profile shows about 80,000 distinct CDR3 sequences, around 8.7% of them singletons. Germline CDR1 and CDR2: SGDLS and YYNGEE. Trimming at V came to 4 bases and at J to 7 bases, leaving 14 bases not matched to a gene. This CDR3 is 15 amino acids long. V usage is TRBV9 and J usage is TRBJ2-7; 7 positions agree with TRBD1. The source is an adult who was a healthcare worker with PCR-confirmed SARS-CoV-2 infection or an uninfected control (not recorded which). Sequences were obtained from whole blood. The CDR3 here is CASSHLGGGWSEQYF. The CDR3 nucleotides are TGTGCCAGCAGCCATCTAGGGGGCGGGTGGAGTGAGCAGTACTTC.